The TCR beta chain under discussion was sequenced for a study of response to subunit inactivated influenza vaccine. Regarding the study as a whole: With each seasonal influenza vaccination, the authors suggested, few new T cells are recruited.

This clonotype was found many times. Its target is not known. From germline, CDR1 is SGHTA and CDR2 FQGNSA. The CDR3 consists of 14 residues. The germline V and J ends were trimmed by 2 bases and 8 bases, with 13 bases remaining between them. Each CDR3 protein is one row after TCRdb ran MiXCR on the RT-PCR reads. This table holds approximately 170,000 distinct CDR3 sequences, approximately 15% found once. The material was CD8+ T cells sorted from PBMCs, obtained about 5 days after vaccination. This TCR came from a man aged 50 or older who received an inactivated influenza vaccine. The V call is TRBV7-2, the J call TRBJ2-1, with D possibly being TRBD2 (6 bases). DNA for the CDR3: TGTGCCAGCAGCTTATTGGCGCCGGGGGATGAGCAGTTCTTC. It specifies CASSLLAPGDEQFF.